The sample holds a few counts of the clone carrying this T cell receptor (beta chain). Its antigen is not known. Both 60 Vbeta primers and 13 Jbeta primers went into the PCR. Source study methods: Approximately 9.9 million shared chains were among the about 80 million unique TCR beta chains that a later analysis counted. Data came from immunoSEQ multiplex PCR; TCRdb stores just in-frame clones and leaves some out. Clonal size and the V and J genes are those of that table, whereas D and trimming came from the DNA. The table records fewer than 70,000 clones, more than 60% of them present only once. The entry originates in a study of cytomegalovirus exposure and HLA in healthy donors. The overall study: As released early, the data held 85 million to 95 million unique TCRs from HLA-typed donors. Notes on the study in general: A later analysis linked a missense variant in DCLRE1C to the trimming of TCR beta V and J genes.

Trimming cost V 5 bases and J 9 bases; bases outside gene matches: 6. This CDR3 contains 13 residues. The germline CDR1 and CDR2 sequences are MNHEY and SVGAGI. Sequenced sample: PBMCs. The V call is TRBV6-5, the J call TRBJ1-5; 8 bases map to TRBD1. This TCR was recovered from a male donor in good health and CMV-seropositive. The CDR3 sequence: CASSRDRMWPQHF. CDR3 DNA sequence: TGTGCCAGCAGTCGGGACAGGATGTGGCCCCAGCATTTT.